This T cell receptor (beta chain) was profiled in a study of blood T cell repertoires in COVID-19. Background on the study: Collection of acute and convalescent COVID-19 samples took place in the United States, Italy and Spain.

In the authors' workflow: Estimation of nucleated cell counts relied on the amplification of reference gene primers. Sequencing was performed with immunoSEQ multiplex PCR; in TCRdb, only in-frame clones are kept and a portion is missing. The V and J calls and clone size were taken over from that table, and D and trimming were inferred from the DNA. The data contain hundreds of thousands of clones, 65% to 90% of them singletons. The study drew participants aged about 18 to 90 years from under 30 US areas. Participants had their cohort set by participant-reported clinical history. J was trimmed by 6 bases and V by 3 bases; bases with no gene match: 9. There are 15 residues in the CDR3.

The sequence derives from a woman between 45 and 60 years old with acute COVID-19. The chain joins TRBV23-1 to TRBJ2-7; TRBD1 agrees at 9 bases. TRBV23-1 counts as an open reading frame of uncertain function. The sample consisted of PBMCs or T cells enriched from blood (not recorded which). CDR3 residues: CASSHYWDREVEQYF. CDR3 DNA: TGCGCCAGCAGTCACTATTGGGACAGGGAGGTCGAGCAGTACTTC.